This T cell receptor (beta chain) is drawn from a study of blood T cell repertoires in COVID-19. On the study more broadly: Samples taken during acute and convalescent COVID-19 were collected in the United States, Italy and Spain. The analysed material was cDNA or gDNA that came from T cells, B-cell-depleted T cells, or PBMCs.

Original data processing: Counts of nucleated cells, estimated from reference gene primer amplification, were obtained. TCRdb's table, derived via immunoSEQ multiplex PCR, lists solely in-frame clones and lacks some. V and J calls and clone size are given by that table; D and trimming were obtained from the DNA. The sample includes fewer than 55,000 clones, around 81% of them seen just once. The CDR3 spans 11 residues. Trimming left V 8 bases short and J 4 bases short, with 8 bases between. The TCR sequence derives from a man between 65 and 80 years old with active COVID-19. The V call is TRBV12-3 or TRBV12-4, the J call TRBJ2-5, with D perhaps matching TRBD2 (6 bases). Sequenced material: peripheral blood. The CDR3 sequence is CASRDLETQYF. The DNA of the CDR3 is TGTGCCAGCCGGGACTTAGAGACCCAGTACTTC.